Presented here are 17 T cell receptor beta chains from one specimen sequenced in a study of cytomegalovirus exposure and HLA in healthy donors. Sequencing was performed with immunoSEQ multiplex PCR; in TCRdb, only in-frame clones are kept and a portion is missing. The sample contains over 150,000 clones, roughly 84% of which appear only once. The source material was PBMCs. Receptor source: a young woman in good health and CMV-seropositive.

The CDR3 loop reads CASSRQGSPLHF. The CDR3 DNA is TGTGCCAGTAGCCGACAGGGATCACCCCTCCACTTT. The rearrangement joins TRBV19 to TRBJ1-6, with 7 bases matching TRBD1. V lost 6 bases and J lost 10; bases outside the gene matches: 3. From germline, CDR1 is LNHDA and CDR2 SQIVND (reference sequence). This CDR3 has 12 residues. Based on the CDR3 plus reference TRBV19 and TRBJ1-6, the full variable domain is DGGITQSPKYLFRKEGQNVTLSCEQNLNHDAMYWYRQDPGQGLRLIYYSQIVNDFQKGDIAEGYSVSREKKESFPLTVTSAQKNPTAFYLCASSRQGSPLHFGNGTRLTVT.

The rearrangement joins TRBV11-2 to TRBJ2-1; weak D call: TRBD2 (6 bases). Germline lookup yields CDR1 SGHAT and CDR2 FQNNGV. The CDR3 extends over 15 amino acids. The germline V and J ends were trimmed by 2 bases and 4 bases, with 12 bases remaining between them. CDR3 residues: CASSLPGERYNEQFF. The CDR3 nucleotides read TGTGCCAGCAGCTTACCGGGGGAAAGATACAATGAGCAGTTCTTC.

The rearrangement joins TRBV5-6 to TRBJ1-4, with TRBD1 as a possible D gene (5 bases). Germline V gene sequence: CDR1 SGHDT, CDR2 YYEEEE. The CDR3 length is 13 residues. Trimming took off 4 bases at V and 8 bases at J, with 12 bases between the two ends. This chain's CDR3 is CASSHRYGEKLFF. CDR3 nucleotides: TGTGCCAGCAGCCACAGGTATGGAGAAAAACTGTTTTTT.

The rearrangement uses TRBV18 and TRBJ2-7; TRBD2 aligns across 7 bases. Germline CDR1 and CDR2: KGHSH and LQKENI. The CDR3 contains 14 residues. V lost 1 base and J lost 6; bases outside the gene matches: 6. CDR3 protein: CASSPQIQRGEQYF. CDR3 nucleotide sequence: TGTGCCAGCTCACCACAAATCCAGCGGGGCGAGCAGTACTTC.

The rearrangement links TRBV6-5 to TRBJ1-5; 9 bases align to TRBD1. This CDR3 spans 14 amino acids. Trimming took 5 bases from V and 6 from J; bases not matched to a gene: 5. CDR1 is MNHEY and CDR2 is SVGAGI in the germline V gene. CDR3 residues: CASSLTGGGQPQHF. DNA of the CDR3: TGTGCCAGCAGTCTCACAGGGGGCGGTCAGCCCCAGCATTTT.

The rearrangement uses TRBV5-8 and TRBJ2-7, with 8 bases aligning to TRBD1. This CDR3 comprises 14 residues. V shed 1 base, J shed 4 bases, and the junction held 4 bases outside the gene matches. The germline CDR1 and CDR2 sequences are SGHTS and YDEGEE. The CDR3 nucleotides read TGTGCCAGCAGCTTGTGGCAGGGGGCTTACGAGCAGTACTTC. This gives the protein CASSLWQGAYEQYF.

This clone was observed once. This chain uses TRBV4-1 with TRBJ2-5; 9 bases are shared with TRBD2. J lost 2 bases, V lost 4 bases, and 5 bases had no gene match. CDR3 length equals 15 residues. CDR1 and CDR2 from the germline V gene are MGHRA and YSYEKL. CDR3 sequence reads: CASSPPAGGQETQYF. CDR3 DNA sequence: TGCGCCAGCAGCCCCCCGGCGGGGGGGCAAGAGACCCAGTACTTC.

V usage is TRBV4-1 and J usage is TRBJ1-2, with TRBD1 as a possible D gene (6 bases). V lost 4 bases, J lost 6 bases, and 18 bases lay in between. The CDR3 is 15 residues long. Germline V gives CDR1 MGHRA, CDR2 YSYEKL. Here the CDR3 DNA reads TGCGCCAGCAGCCGAGACAGGCCCGTGAGGGATGGCTACACCTTC. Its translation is CASSRDRPVRDGYTF.

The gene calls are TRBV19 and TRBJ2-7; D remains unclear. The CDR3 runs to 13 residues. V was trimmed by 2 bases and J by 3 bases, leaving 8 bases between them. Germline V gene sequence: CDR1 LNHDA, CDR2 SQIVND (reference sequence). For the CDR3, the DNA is TGTGCCAGTAGTATAACCGAGAACTACGAGCAGTACTTC. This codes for CASSITENYEQYF.

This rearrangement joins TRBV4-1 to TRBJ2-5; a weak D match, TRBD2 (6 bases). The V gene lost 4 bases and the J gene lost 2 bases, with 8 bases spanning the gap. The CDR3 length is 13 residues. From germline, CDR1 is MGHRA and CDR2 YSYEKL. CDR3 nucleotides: TGCGCCAGCAGCCTAGCGGCTCAAGAGACCCAGTACTTC. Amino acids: CASSLAAQETQYF.

In DNA form, the CDR3 reads TGCGCCAGCAGCTCCATACTAGCGGATCAAGAGACCCAGTACTTC. It encodes CASSSILADQETQYF. The chain combines TRBV5-1 with TRBJ2-5, with 8 nucleotides matching TRBD2. From germline, CDR1 is SGHRS and CDR2 YFSETQ. CDR3 length: 15 amino acids. V was pared by 3 bases and J by 2 bases, with 6 bases of the junction left unmatched.

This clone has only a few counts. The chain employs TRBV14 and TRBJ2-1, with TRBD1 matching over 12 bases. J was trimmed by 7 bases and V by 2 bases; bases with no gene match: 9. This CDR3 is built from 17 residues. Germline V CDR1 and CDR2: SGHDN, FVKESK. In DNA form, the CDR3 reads TGTGCCAGCAGCCAACTTTTGGGACAGGGGGCTTCAAATGAGCAGTTCTTC. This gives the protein CASSQLLGQGASNEQFF.

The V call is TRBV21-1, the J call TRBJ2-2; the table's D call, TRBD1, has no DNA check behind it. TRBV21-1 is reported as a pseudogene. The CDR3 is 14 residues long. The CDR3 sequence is CARFGTGHTGELFF. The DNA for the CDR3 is TGTGCCCGATTTGGGACAGGGCACACCGGGGAGCTGTTTTTT.

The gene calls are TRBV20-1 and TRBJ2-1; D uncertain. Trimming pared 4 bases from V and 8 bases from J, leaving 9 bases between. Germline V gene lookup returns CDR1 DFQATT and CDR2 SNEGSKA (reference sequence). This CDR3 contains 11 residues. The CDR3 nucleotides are TGCAGTGCTATAGAGCGTTATGAGCAGTTCTTC. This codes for CSAIERYEQFF.

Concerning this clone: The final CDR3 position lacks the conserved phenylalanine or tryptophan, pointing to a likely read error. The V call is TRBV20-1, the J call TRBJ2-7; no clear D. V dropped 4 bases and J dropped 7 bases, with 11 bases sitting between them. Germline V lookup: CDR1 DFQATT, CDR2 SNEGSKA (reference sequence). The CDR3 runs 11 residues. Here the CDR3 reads CSAIPLEEQYS. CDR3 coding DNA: TGCAGTGCTATCCCCCTAGAAGAGCAGTACTCC.

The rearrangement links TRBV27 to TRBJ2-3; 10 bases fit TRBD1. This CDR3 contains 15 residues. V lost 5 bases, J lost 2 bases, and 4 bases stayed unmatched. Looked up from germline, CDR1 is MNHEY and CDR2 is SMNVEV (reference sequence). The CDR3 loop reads CASSTGQGITDTQYF. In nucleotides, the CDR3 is TGTGCCAGCAGTACGGGACAGGGGATCACAGATACGCAGTATTTT.

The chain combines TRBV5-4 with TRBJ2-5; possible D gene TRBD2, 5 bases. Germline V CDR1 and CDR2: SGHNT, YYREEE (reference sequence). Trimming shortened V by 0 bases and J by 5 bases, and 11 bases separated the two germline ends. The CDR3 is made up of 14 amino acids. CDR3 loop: CASSLEGASETQYF. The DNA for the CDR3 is TGTGCCAGCAGCTTGGAGGGAGCGTCGGAGACCCAGTACTTC.